Presented here are 6 T cell receptor beta chains from one specimen sequenced in a study of blood T cell repertoires in COVID-19. Data came from immunoSEQ multiplex PCR; TCRdb stores just in-frame clones and leaves some out. This repertoire shows about 120,000 clones, around nine tenths found once; its top ten account for more than 2%. Sequencing was done on a sample of peripheral blood. These receptors were collected from a woman aged 50 to 60 with acute or convalescent COVID-19.

The V call is TRBV6-5, the J call TRBJ1-6; D uncertain. The CDR3 is 12 amino acids. CDR1 is MNHEY, CDR2 SVGAGI, per germline. V was trimmed by 11 bases and J by 9 bases, leaving 14 bases between them. Here the CDR3 DNA reads TGTGCCGCAAGAGGGCCAATTTCACCCCTCCACTTT. Protein product: CAARGPISPLHF.

This clone was recorded once. The chain employs TRBV2 and TRBJ2-3; 7 bases match TRBD2. V trimming: 9 bases; J trimming: 0 bases; junction bases outside the gene matches: 3. CDR1 SNHLY and CDR2 FYNNEI come from the germline V gene. This CDR3 has 13 residues. The CDR3 bases are TGTGCCAGTGAGGGAGGGAGCACAGATACGCAGTATTTT. It specifies CASEGGSTDTQYF.

The V and J genes are TRBV18 and TRBJ1-4; D gene uncertain. The germline V and J ends were trimmed by 0 bases and 8 bases, with 10 bases remaining between them. Looked up from germline, CDR1 is KGHSH and CDR2 is LQKENI. The CDR3 loop spans 14 amino acids. The CDR3 region is CASSPPSVGEKLFF. The DNA of the CDR3 is TGTGCCAGCTCACCACCGTCCGTCGGGGAAAAACTGTTTTTT.

This chain connects TRBV11-3 to TRBJ1-1, with D tentatively TRBD1 (5 bases). Germline loops: CDR1 SGHNT, CDR2 YENEEA. Trimming shortened V by 5 bases and J by 4 bases, and 14 bases separated the two germline ends. There are 14 residues in the CDR3. The CDR3 sequence: CASSLPLGGTEAFF. CDR3 nucleotides: TGTGCCAGCAGCCTCCCCTTGGGGGGCACTGAAGCTTTCTTT.

The rearrangement uses TRBV7-2 and TRBJ1-5; D gene uncertain. Germline-derived CDR1 and CDR2 are SGHTA and FQGNSA. V lost 2 bases to trimming and J lost 0 bases, with 14 bases between them. The CDR3 has 17 residues. CDR3 region: CASSLTMAYHSNQPQHF. Written as DNA, the CDR3 is TGTGCCAGCAGCTTAACTATGGCGTACCATAGCAATCAGCCCCAGCATTTT.

This clone came up a few times. The chain links TRBV12-3 or TRBV12-4 to TRBJ2-1; 7 positions match TRBD2. The V gene end was trimmed by 5 bases and the J gene end by 10 bases; junction bases not matched to a gene: 5. This CDR3 is 12 amino acids long. As DNA, the CDR3 is TGTGCCAGCAGTCCTACTAGCGCAGAGCAGTTCTTC. As protein: CASSPTSAEQFF.